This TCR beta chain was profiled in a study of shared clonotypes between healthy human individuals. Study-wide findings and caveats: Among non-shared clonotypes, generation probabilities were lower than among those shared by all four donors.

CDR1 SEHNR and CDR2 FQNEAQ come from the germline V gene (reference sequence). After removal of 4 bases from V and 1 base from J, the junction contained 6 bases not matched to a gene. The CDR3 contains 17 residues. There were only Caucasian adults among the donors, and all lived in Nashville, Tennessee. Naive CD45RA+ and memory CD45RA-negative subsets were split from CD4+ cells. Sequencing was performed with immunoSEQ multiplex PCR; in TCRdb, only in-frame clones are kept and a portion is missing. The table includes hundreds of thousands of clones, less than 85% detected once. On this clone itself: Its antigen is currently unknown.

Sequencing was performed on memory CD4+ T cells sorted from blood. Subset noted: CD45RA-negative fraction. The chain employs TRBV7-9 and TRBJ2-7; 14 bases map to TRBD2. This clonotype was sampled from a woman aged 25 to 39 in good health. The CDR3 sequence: CASSSGTSGSQSYEQYF. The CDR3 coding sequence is TGTGCCAGCAGCTCCGGGACTAGCGGGAGCCAGTCCTACGAGCAGTACTTC.